Following are 23 T cell receptor beta chains from one sample sequenced in a study of CD8 T cells in ankylosing spondylitis. TCRdb reprocessed the 5' RACE reads with MiXCR, giving one entry per CDR3 protein. The sample lists under 300,000 distinct CDR3 sequences; about 10% were seen once. Sequenced sample: blood, either unsorted or a sorted T cell fraction (not recorded which). These TCRs come from a male donor with ankylosing spondylitis or in good health (not recorded which).

This clonotype was seen at least ten times. The rearrangement joins TRBV5-1 to TRBJ2-1; 9 nucleotides match TRBD2. The CDR3 length is 16 residues. V gave up 4 bases and J gave up 4 bases; unmatched junction bases: 9. Germline V lookup: CDR1 SGHRS, CDR2 YFSETQ. The CDR3 is CASSLPLAGSYNEQFF. CDR3 sequence (DNA): TGCGCCAGCAGCCTGCCCCTAGCGGGGAGTTACAATGAGCAGTTCTTC.

There are many counts of this clonotype. The chain couples TRBV10-3 to TRBJ2-3, with unresolved D. The germline V and J ends were trimmed by 6 bases and 3 bases, with 7 bases remaining between them. Germline assignment: CDR1 ENHRY and CDR2 SYGVKD. This CDR3 has 12 amino acids. The CDR3 nucleotides are TGTGCCATCAGGACATCAACAGATACGCAGTATTTT. It specifies CAIRTSTDTQYF.

This clonotype was counted only a few times. The J gene is TRBJ2-5, the V gene TRBV18; possibly TRBD2 for D (6 bases). V was shortened by 3 bases and J by 4 bases, with 15 bases between the two germline ends. The CDR3 is 15 residues long. The germline V gene encodes CDR1 KGHSH and CDR2 LQKENI. The CDR3 is CASSPNTGVGETQYF. The CDR3 DNA is TGTGCCAGCTCACCCAACACGGGGGTTGGAGAGACCCAGTACTTC.

The chain is built from TRBV3-1 and TRBJ2-3; D uncertain. Germline CDR1 is LGHDT and CDR2 is YNNKEL (reference sequence). Trimming took off 3 bases at V and 6 bases at J, with 13 bases between the two ends. This CDR3 is 14 amino acids long. CDR3 DNA: TGTGCCAGCAGCCATATACCCGCTGCCGATACGCAGTATTTT. It codes for CASSHIPAADTQYF.

There are many counts of this clonotype. The rearrangement uses TRBV29-1 and TRBJ1-3; D gene uncertain. This CDR3 region has 14 residues. Germline values: CDR1 SQVTM, CDR2 ANQGSEA. The V end lost 7 bases, the J end lost 0 bases, and 13 bases lay between the germline ends. Written as DNA, the CDR3 is TGCAGCGCCATTGGAGGATCCTCTGGAAACACCATATATTTT. It translates to CSAIGGSSGNTIYF. The full variable domain, in which reference TRBV29-1 and TRBJ1-3 provide the parts outside the CDR3, is SAVISQKPSRDICQRGTSLTIQCQVDSQVTMMFWYRQQPGQSLTLIATANQGSEATYESGFVIDKFPISRPNLTFSTLTVSNMSPEDSSIYLCSAIGGSSGNTIYFGEGSWLTVV.

The genes are TRBV29-1 and TRBJ1-2, with TRBD1 as a possible D gene (5 bases). V was trimmed by 0 bases and J by 8 bases, leaving 13 bases between them. The CDR3 runs 13 residues. Per germline, CDR1 SQVTM and CDR2 ANQGSEA. The CDR3 is CSVEDRGGVGYTF. CDR3 nucleotides: TGCAGCGTTGAAGATCGGGGGGGAGTAGGCTACACCTTC. The full variable domain, in which reference TRBV29-1 and TRBJ1-2 provide the parts outside the CDR3, is SAVISQKPSRDICQRGTSLTIQCQVDSQVTMMFWYRQQPGQSLTLIATANQGSEATYESGFVIDKFPISRPNLTFSTLTVSNMSPEDSSIYLCSVEDRGGVGYTFGSGTRLTVV.

This clonotype occurred many times. This chain links TRBV10-3 with TRBJ1-1, with 7 positions matching TRBD1. Germline V gene sequence: CDR1 ENHRY, CDR2 SYGVKD. V shed 3 bases and J 0 bases; nucleotides not matched to a gene: 7. CDR3 size: 16 residues. The CDR3 DNA sequence: TGTGCCATCAGTGACCCTCCCGACAGGGTGAACACTGAAGCTTTCTTT. It yields the protein CAISDPPDRVNTEAFF.

This clonotype has ten or more counts. J is TRBJ2-5 and V is TRBV2; perhaps TRBD1 as D (6 bases). Germline CDR1 SNHLY, CDR2 FYNNEI. V gave up 4 bases and J gave up 3 bases, with 6 bases separating them. The CDR3 length is 12 residues. CDR3: CASSAGEETQYF. The DNA for the CDR3 is TGTGCCAGCAGTGCAGGGGAAGAGACCCAGTACTTC.

V gene TRBV19 combines with J gene TRBJ1-1, with TRBD1 identical over 9 bases. The V and J ends lost 9 bases and 5 bases, in that order; junction bases with no gene match: 7. CDR1 and CDR2 from the germline V gene are LNHDA and SQIVND (reference sequence). This CDR3 comprises 13 residues. DNA for the CDR3: TGTGCCAGCTCACAGGGGGCAAGGACTGAAGCTTTCTTT. It translates to CASSQGARTEAFF.

Ten or more counts support this clonotype. This chain connects TRBV6-5 to TRBJ1-3; no definite D call. With 0 bases removed from V and 4 bases from J, the gap between germline ends came to 13 bases. The CDR3 extends over 16 amino acids. Germline values: CDR1 MNHEY, CDR2 SVGAGI. The CDR3 bases are TGTGCCAGCAGTTACTCTGGCGCGCAAGGAGGAAACACCATATATTTT. It specifies CASSYSGAQGGNTIYF.

This clonotype has a count of ten or more. V usage is TRBV6-5 and J usage is TRBJ2-7; 12 nucleotides align to TRBD1. Germline V gene lookup returns CDR1 MNHEY and CDR2 SVGAGI. V lost 4 bases and J lost 5; bases outside the gene matches: 3. The CDR3 runs to 14 residues. The DNA of the CDR3 is TGTGCCAGCAGTTTGGGACAGGGGGCCAACGAGCAGTACTTC. Translation: CASSLGQGANEQYF.

This clonotype was seen at least ten times. This chain uses TRBV9 with TRBJ2-7, with 8 bases matching TRBD1. V lost 3 bases to trimming and J lost 6 bases; unmatched junction nucleotides: 14. Germline V CDR1 and CDR2: SGDLS, YYNGEE. There are 16 residues in the CDR3. The CDR3 DNA reads TGTGCCAGCAGCGCCAAGGGGACAGGTCCGTGGGGCGAGCAGTACTTC. It encodes CASSAKGTGPWGEQYF.

Note on this clonotype: It may be a read error: a sequence one base away is much more abundant. V gene TRBV7-2 combines with J gene TRBJ2-7, with 8 bases aligning to TRBD2. Germline values: CDR1 SGHTA, CDR2 FQGNSA. This CDR3 is built from 13 residues. The CDR3, as DNA: TGTGCCAGCAGCGAAAGTCGGGGGGGCCCCTGGCACTTC. Translation: CASSESRGGPWHF.

This clonotype has at least ten counts. The chain employs TRBV5-1 and TRBJ2-2; 7 bases fit TRBD1. The junction had 14 bases not matched to a gene; V was cut back by 6 bases and J by 6 bases. Germline V gene lookup returns CDR1 SGHRS and CDR2 YFSETQ. This CDR3 has 16 residues. CDR3 residues: CASTDVRDSPSGELFF. For the CDR3, the DNA is TGCGCCAGCACGGACGTACGGGACAGCCCTTCCGGGGAGCTGTTTTTT.

This clonotype was picked up many times. The CDR3 DNA is TGTGCCAGCAGCAAAGGGACTAGCGGGAGGGATGAGCAGTTCTTC. Its translation: CASSKGTSGRDEQFF. This rearrangement joins TRBV7-9 to TRBJ2-1; TRBD2 matches 16 bases. This CDR3 comprises 15 residues. Trimming removed 5 bases from V and 8 bases from J; junction bases left unmatched: 3. Germline V gives CDR1 SEHNR, CDR2 FQNEAQ (reference sequence). Variable domain in full (rest from reference TRBV7-9 and TRBJ2-1): DTGVSQNPRHKITKRGQNVTFRCDPISEHNRLYWYRQTLGQGPEFLTYFQNEAQLEKSRLLSDRFSAERPKGSFSTLEIQRTEQGDSAMYLCASSKGTSGRDEQFFGPGTRLTVL.

The chain joins TRBV7-2 to TRBJ2-5, with D tentatively TRBD1 or TRBD2 (6 bases each). The CDR3 length is 15 residues. Germline CDR1 reads SGHTA; CDR2 reads FQGNSA. Trimming took 1 base from V and 1 from J, leaving 10 bases between them. In DNA, the CDR3 is TGTGCCAGCAGCTTAGGGGGGGCCTCCCAAGAGACCCAGTACTTC. As protein: CASSLGGASQETQYF.

A few counts support this clonotype. The chain employs TRBV7-7 and TRBJ2-2; 10 bases are a match to TRBD1. Germline CDR1 reads SSHAT; CDR2 reads FNYEAQ (reference sequence). This CDR3 contains 16 residues. V shed 2 bases and J 5 bases; nucleotides not matched to a gene: 5. As DNA, the CDR3 is TGTGCCAGCAGCTTATATCCGGACAGGGGGACCGGGGAGCTGTTTTTT. It yields the protein CASSLYPDRGTGELFF.

Ten or more counts support this clonotype. This chain joins TRBV7-9 and TRBJ1-1; TRBD1 might be the D (5 bases). The CDR3 contains 13 residues. Trimming took 5 bases from V and 5 from J, leaving 12 bases between them. The V gene's germline CDR1 is SEHNR and CDR2 FQNEAQ (reference sequence). In DNA form, the CDR3 reads TGTGCCAGCAGCCCCCAGGGAAGAACTGAAGCTTTCTTT. It yields the protein CASSPQGRTEAFF.

The chain employs TRBV27 and TRBJ2-1; 8 bases agree with TRBD2. Germline assignment: CDR1 MNHEY and CDR2 SMNVEV (reference sequence). The junction had 9 bases not matched to a gene; V was cut back by 5 bases and J by 12 bases. CDR3 length: 13 amino acids. The CDR3, as DNA: TGTGCCAGCAGTCCGGGACTAGATAAAGGGCAGTTCTTC. It encodes CASSPGLDKGQFF.

The chain uses TRBV15 and TRBJ2-7; 10 bases match TRBD1. CDR1 and CDR2 from the germline V gene are LNHNV and YYDKDF (reference sequence). The CDR3 consists of 14 residues. J lost 4 bases, V lost 5 bases, and 5 bases had no gene match. CDR3: CATSAGTGEYEQYF. The CDR3 coding sequence is TGTGCCACCAGCGCCGGGACAGGGGAGTACGAGCAGTACTTC.

In its sample, this clonotype was seen many times. The V gene is TRBV12-3 or TRBV12-4, the J gene TRBJ2-3; D may be TRBD1 or TRBD2 (5 bases each). The V gene lost 5 bases and the J gene lost 4 bases, with 10 bases spanning the gap. CDR3 length equals 13 residues. The CDR3: CASSAEGPDTQYF. The CDR3 DNA reads TGTGCCAGCAGTGCCGAGGGGCCAGATACGCAGTATTTT.

This clonotype was counted at least ten times. The CDR3 here is CASSEEAGSSYEQYF. CDR3 DNA: TGTGCCAGCAGTGAAGAAGCGGGAAGCTCCTACGAGCAGTACTTC. This chain connects TRBV6-1 to TRBJ2-7, with 7 positions matching TRBD2. The CDR3 length is 15 residues. The trim removed 1 base at V and 0 bases at J, leaving 3 bases unmatched. Per the germline V gene, CDR1 is MNHNS and CDR2 is SASEGT.

This clonotype was found many times. This chain uses TRBV7-8 with TRBJ2-5; possibly TRBD1 or TRBD2 for D (6 bases each). This CDR3 has 15 amino acids. Looked up from germline, CDR1 is SGHVS and CDR2 is FQNEAQ. Trimming pared 3 bases from V and 0 bases from J, leaving 11 bases between. In nucleotides, the CDR3 is TGTGCCAGCAGCTTCTCGGGGGCGAACCAAGAGACCCAGTACTTC. Translation: CASSFSGANQETQYF.